The 17 T cell receptor beta chains given below trace back to one sample, sequenced in a study of shared clonotypes between healthy human individuals. Assay: immunoSEQ multiplex PCR; the TCRdb copy retains only in-frame clones and omits some. Of about 680,000 clones listed, about 74% are singletons. Sequencing input: memory CD4+ T cells sorted from blood. Indicated subset: CD45RA-negative fraction. The receptors here all came from a woman aged 25 to 39 in good health.

This chain connects TRBV5-4 to TRBJ1-3; tentatively, D is TRBD1 (6 bases). Germline V gene lookup returns CDR1 SGHNT and CDR2 YYREEE (reference sequence). The length of the CDR3 is 17 residues. The V end was cut by 0 bases, the J end by 2 bases, with 15 bases between. The CDR3 sequence is CASSLDPGAITGNTIYF. CDR3 nucleotide sequence: TGTGCCAGCAGCTTGGATCCAGGGGCCATTACTGGAAACACCATATATTTT.

The chain combines TRBV2 with TRBJ2-2; 9 nucleotides agree with TRBD2. With 6 bases clipped from V and 6 bases from J, the junction kept 2 bases outside the gene matches. The germline CDR1 and CDR2 sequences are SNHLY and FYNNEI. This CDR3 is 13 amino acids long. For the CDR3, the DNA is TGTGCCAGCAGCGGACTAGCGTCCGGGGAGCTGTTTTTT. The encoded protein is CASSGLASGELFF.

A remark on this clone: The sample contains more than one DNA sequence encoding this CDR3. This chain connects TRBV7-9 to TRBJ2-7; 7 bases map to TRBD2. The CDR3 covers 13 residues. V was pared by 6 bases and J by 1 base, with 3 bases of the junction left unmatched. CDR1 and CDR2 from the germline V gene are SEHNR and FQNEAQ (reference sequence). CDR3 sequence reads: CASSSSGSYEQYF. The CDR3 region has the DNA TGTGCCAGCAGTTCTAGCGGATCCTACGAGCAGTACTTC.

The chain is built from TRBV18 and TRBJ1-2; D might be TRBD1 (6 bases). CDR3 length equals 16 residues. CDR1 and CDR2 (germline): KGHSH, LQKENI. Between the trimmed V and J ends, which lost 7 bases and 2 bases, there was a span of 20 bases. In nucleotides, the CDR3 is TGTGCCAGCTTAGCGGCGTCGACAGGTCAGAACTATGGCTACACCTTC. It yields the protein CASLAASTGQNYGYTF.

The rearrangement links TRBV5-1 to TRBJ2-1; 7 bases fit TRBD2. V dropped 0 bases and J dropped 6; count of bases not matched to a gene: 3. This CDR3 has 14 residues. The germline gives CDR1 SGHRS, CDR2 YFSETQ. CDR3 loop: CASSLAGGTNEQFF. CDR3 DNA sequence: TGCGCCAGCAGCTTGGCGGGAGGAACCAATGAGCAGTTCTTC.

This clone has only one observation. V gene TRBV29-1 combines with J gene TRBJ1-3, with D uncertain. V was clipped by 7 bases and J by 0 bases, with 19 bases between them. Germline V gene lookup returns CDR1 SQVTM and CDR2 ANQGSEA. CDR3 length equals 16 residues. As DNA, the CDR3 is TGCAGCGCTCAGGTTCCAAGGGTCCTCTCTGGAAACACCATATATTTT. Translated: CSAQVPRVLSGNTIYF.

The chain uses TRBV30 and TRBJ2-3; the D is unclear. Germline CDR1 is GTSNPN and CDR2 is SVGIG (reference sequence). Trimming removed 3 bases from V and 0 bases from J, with 7 bases in between. The CDR3 covers 13 residues. The CDR3 sequence is CAWRWSSTDTQYF. CDR3 nucleotides: TGTGCCTGGAGGTGGAGTAGCACAGATACGCAGTATTTT.

This chain uses TRBV19 with TRBJ1-3; D ambiguous. The CDR3 covers 13 residues. Trimming removed 6 bases at V and 0 bases at J, with 6 bases between. Germline V gives CDR1 LNHDA, CDR2 SQIVND (reference sequence). The DNA for the CDR3 is TGTGCCAGTAGGACGAGCTCTGGAAACACCATATATTTT. It translates to CASRTSSGNTIYF.

CDR3 nucleotides: TGTGCCAGCAGTTTCAAAATCACAGATACGCAGTATTTT. Translating gives CASSFKITDTQYF. V and J are TRBV27 and TRBJ2-3; the D is unclear. Trimming shortened V by 3 bases and J by 2 bases, and 6 bases separated the two germline ends. The CDR3 sequence is 13 residues long. Looked up from germline, CDR1 is MNHEY and CDR2 is SMNVEV (reference sequence).

The CDR3 DNA is TGTGCCAGCAGCTTCCCCCAACAGGGATTTTATGGCTACACCTTC. Residues: CASSFPQQGFYGYTF. J is TRBJ1-2 and V is TRBV28, with D tentatively TRBD1 (6 bases). The V end was cut by 6 bases, the J end by 5 bases, with 19 bases between. Germline loops: CDR1 MDHEN, CDR2 SYDVKM. This CDR3 has 15 residues.

The CDR3 DNA follows: TGTGCCAGCAGCTTACCCGGGGGGGGACAGTTCTTC. Its protein product is CASSLPGGGQFF. J is TRBJ2-1 and V is TRBV5-7, with 8 bases identical to TRBD2. TRBV5-7 is labeled an ORF, and its function is uncertain. Unmatched junction bases numbered 5, after V lost 2 bases and J lost 13 bases. This CDR3 is 12 amino acids long.

CDR3 sequence reads: CASSSGVSRNTIYF. Here the CDR3 DNA reads TGTGCCAGCAGCTCCGGTGTAAGCAGAAACACCATATATTTT. The chain uses TRBV7-2 and TRBJ1-3; D unclear. Trimming shortened V by 4 bases and J by 5 bases, and 12 bases separated the two germline ends. Germline CDR1 and CDR2: SGHTA and FQGNSA. This CDR3 comprises 14 residues.

This clone was detected only once. This rearrangement joins TRBV18 to TRBJ2-2, with 7 bases fitting TRBD1. Germline assignment: CDR1 KGHSH and CDR2 LQKENI. The CDR3 has 15 residues. The V and J ends lost 8 bases and 1 base, in that order; junction bases with no gene match: 7. The DNA for the CDR3 is TGTGCCAGCGCTACAGGGGCCCGGAACACCGGGGAGCTGTTTTTT. It yields the protein CASATGARNTGELFF.

The genes are TRBV28 and TRBJ1-4, with a tentative D call TRBD1 (5 bases). V was trimmed by 2 bases and J by 0 bases, leaving 10 bases between them. Per germline, CDR1 MDHEN and CDR2 SYDVKM. The CDR3 consists of 16 residues. CDR3 sequence (DNA): TGTGCCAGCAGTTTACCCGACAGTGCAACTAATGAAAAACTGTTTTTT. This codes for CASSLPDSATNEKLFF.

The chain recombines TRBV6-5 with TRBJ1-1, with 9 bases identical to TRBD1. Germline trimming cut 6 bases from V and 3 bases from J; bases unmatched to any gene: 5. Germline V gene sequence: CDR1 MNHEY, CDR2 SVGAGI. This CDR3 contains 14 residues. As DNA, the CDR3 is TGTGCCAGCAGAGTGGGACAGGGACACACTGAAGCTTTCTTT. This translates into CASRVGQGHTEAFF.

The genes are TRBV7-2 and TRBJ2-1, with 8 bases that match TRBD2. V lost 2 bases, J lost 7 bases, and 13 bases stayed unmatched. The CDR3 totals 17 residues. Germline CDR1 is SGHTA and CDR2 is FQGNSA. CDR3 amino acids: CASSLNQIGTSGNEQFF. The CDR3 nucleotides read TGTGCCAGCAGCTTAAATCAGATCGGGACTAGTGGGAATGAGCAGTTCTTC.

V gene TRBV19 combines with J gene TRBJ2-1, with 9 bases matching TRBD1. Per germline, CDR1 LNHDA and CDR2 SQIVND (reference sequence). The V gene end was trimmed by 6 bases and the J gene end by 11 bases; junction bases not matched to a gene: 14. The CDR3 length is 15 residues. CDR3 DNA: TGTGCCAGTAGATTCCGGGGACAGGGAGGTAGTAAGCAGTTCTTC. Its protein is CASRFRGQGGSKQFF.